A single sample gave rise to the 32 T cell receptor beta chains below, sequenced in a study of blood T cell repertoires in COVID-19. Method: immunoSEQ multiplex PCR; TCRdb's copy keeps in-frame clones and lacks some. This table has roughly 250,000 clones, 75% to 90% appearing once. Input material: peripheral blood. These receptors all come from a woman aged 60-70 years with active or convalescent COVID-19.

Here the CDR3 reads CASSMTGALETQYF. The CDR3 DNA sequence: TGTGCCAGTAGTATGACAGGGGCCTTGGAGACCCAGTACTTC. V is TRBV19 and J is TRBJ2-5; 8 positions agree with TRBD1. With V trimmed by 3 bases and J by 5 bases, 5 bases remained unmatched. In germline, CDR1 is LNHDA, CDR2 SQIVND (reference sequence). The CDR3 is 14 amino acids.

This sequence joins TRBV6-5 and TRBJ1-1; no definite D call. Trimming took off 6 bases at V and 0 bases at J, with 14 bases between the two ends. From germline, CDR1 is MNHEY and CDR2 SVGAGI. The CDR3 is made up of 15 amino acids. The CDR3 is CASRQEGYMNTEAFF. The CDR3 DNA reads as TGTGCCAGCAGACAAGAGGGATACATGAACACTGAAGCTTTCTTT.

V gene TRBV6-5 combines with J gene TRBJ1-2; D not certain. CDR1 and CDR2 from the germline V gene are MNHEY and SVGAGI. The CDR3 runs to 14 residues. Trimming shortened V by 2 bases and J by 0 bases, and 7 bases separated the two germline ends. In DNA, the CDR3 is TGTGCCAGCAGTTACGGGCCAGCTAACTATGGCTACACCTTC. Residues: CASSYGPANYGYTF.

The chain employs TRBV3-1 (or the pseudogene TRBV3-2) and TRBJ1-5; TRBD1 might be the D (6 bases). V was clipped by 3 bases and J by 4 bases, with 10 bases between them. Germline V gene data show CDR1 as LGHDT and CDR2 as YNNKEL (reference sequence). The CDR3 extends over 14 amino acids. The CDR3 sequence is CASSQMDSNQPQHF. The CDR3 DNA follows: TGTGCCAGCAGCCAGATGGACAGTAATCAGCCCCAGCATTTT.

The CDR3 loop is CASSRGAGGPHEQYF. Written as DNA, the CDR3 is TGCGCCAGCAGCCGTGGAGCGGGGGGGCCACACGAGCAGTACTTC. The chain links TRBV4-1 to TRBJ2-7; 10 bases are a match to TRBD2. Germline CDR1 is MGHRA and CDR2 is YSYEKL. The CDR3 has 15 residues. V lost 4 bases to trimming and J lost 5 bases; unmatched junction nucleotides: 8.

This rearrangement joins TRBV3-1 (or the pseudogene TRBV3-2) to TRBJ1-5, with D perhaps TRBD1 (6 bases). Germline CDR1 LGHDT, CDR2 YNNKEL (reference sequence). V shed 0 bases and J shed 7 bases, with 16 bases lying between them. This CDR3 region has 16 residues. In DNA form, the CDR3 reads TGTGCCAGCAGCCAAGATCCCGCAGCAGGGGTACAGCCCCAGCATTTT. Translated: CASSQDPAAGVQPQHF.

The gene calls are TRBV27 and TRBJ1-2; 8 bases match TRBD1. Germline CDR1 and CDR2: MNHEY and SMNVEV (reference sequence). The CDR3 is 14 residues long. The V gene end was trimmed by 7 bases and the J gene end by 2 bases; junction bases not matched to a gene: 6. The CDR3 loop reads CASNPTGANYGYTF. CDR3 in DNA: TGTGCCAGCAATCCGACAGGGGCCAACTATGGCTACACCTTC.

The J gene is TRBJ2-1, the V gene TRBV10-2, with 10 bases lining up with TRBD2. The CDR3 totals 16 residues. Germline V lookup: CDR1 WSHSY, CDR2 SAAADI. V dropped 4 bases and J dropped 4; count of bases not matched to a gene: 7. This chain's CDR3 is CASSGVAGGIYNEQFF. The CDR3 coding sequence is TGCGCCAGCAGTGGAGTAGCGGGGGGCATATACAATGAGCAGTTCTTC.

For the CDR3, the DNA is TGTGCCAGCAGTCTAGGGACAGGACCGAGCTCCTATAATTCACCCCTCCACTTT. Amino acid sequence: CASSLGTGPSSYNSPLHF. The gene calls are TRBV6-6 and TRBJ1-6; TRBD1 aligns across 8 bases. CDR3 length: 18 residues. J gave up 0 bases and V 5 bases, and 9 bases lay outside the gene matches. Germline CDR1 reads MNHNY; CDR2 reads SVGAGI (reference sequence).

CDR3 protein: CASSDGQARTDTQYF. The CDR3 DNA sequence: TGCGCCAGCAGTGATGGACAGGCCCGCACAGATACGCAGTATTTT. The rearrangement uses TRBV10-1 and TRBJ2-3; 7 nucleotides match TRBD1. Germline values: CDR1 WNHNN, CDR2 SYGVQD (reference sequence). The CDR3 sequence is 15 residues long. V shed 3 bases, J shed 1 base, and the junction held 4 bases outside the gene matches.

The chain recombines TRBV7-9 with TRBJ2-7, with 7 bases matching TRBD1. CDR1 and CDR2 from the germline V gene are SEHNR and FQNEAQ (reference sequence). The CDR3 is 13 amino acids. The ends lost 3 bases at V and 7 bases at J; junction bases unmatched: 6. For the CDR3, the DNA is TGTGCCAGCAGCTTTACAGGGGTTGGGGAGCAGTACTTC. Its translation: CASSFTGVGEQYF.

The rearrangement uses TRBV10-2 and TRBJ1-2; D is possibly TRBD1 (5 bases). This CDR3 has 13 amino acids. Trimming took 3 bases from V and 4 from J, leaving 9 bases between them. Per the germline V gene, CDR1 is WSHSY and CDR2 is SAAADI. CDR3 bases: TGCGCCAGCAGTGAAGGGACTACCTATGGCTACACCTTC. Amino acid sequence: CASSEGTTYGYTF.

This chain connects TRBV4-1 to TRBJ1-6; D possibly corresponds to TRBD1 (5 bases). The V gene lost 4 bases and the J gene lost 6 bases, with 19 bases spanning the gap. Per germline, CDR1 MGHRA and CDR2 YSYEKL. This CDR3 has 17 amino acids. This chain's CDR3 is CASSLPVPRGLNSPLHF. The CDR3 nucleotides read TGCGCCAGCAGCCTCCCCGTACCCCGGGGACTTAATTCACCCCTCCACTTT.

This clone was seen once. The chain couples TRBV25-1 to TRBJ1-2; a possible D gene is TRBD1 (5 bases). CDR1 and CDR2 from the germline V gene are MGHDK and SYGVNS. Trimming left V 1 base short and J 4 bases short, with 10 bases between. This CDR3 is 14 amino acids long. The CDR3 loop is CASSEFGGGYGYTF. CDR3 sequence (DNA): TGTGCCAGCAGTGAATTCGGGGGAGGCTATGGCTACACCTTC.

V is TRBV6-5 and J is TRBJ1-6; TRBD1 agrees at 7 bases. Losses at the gene ends were 2 bases for V and 8 bases for J; bases not matched to a gene: 6. This CDR3 spans 15 amino acids. CDR1 MNHEY and CDR2 SVGAGI come from the germline V gene. The CDR3 sequence is CASSYVGGAYSPLHF. CDR3 bases: TGTGCCAGCAGTTACGTAGGGGGCGCGTATTCACCCCTCCACTTT.

The gene calls are TRBV3-1 (or the pseudogene TRBV3-2) and TRBJ2-5; no clear D gene. The ends were cut back, 4 bases at V and 4 bases at J, with 10 bases in the middle. Germline lookup yields CDR1 LGHDT and CDR2 YNNKEL (reference sequence). The length of the CDR3 is 13 residues. CDR3 region: CASSPRFRETQYF. The CDR3 region has the DNA TGTGCCAGCAGCCCTCGCTTCAGAGAGACCCAGTACTTC.

The sample holds many counts of this clone. V usage is TRBV5-8 and J usage is TRBJ2-7; 7 bases agree with TRBD2. The length of the CDR3 is 11 residues. Trimming took 6 bases from V and 7 from J; bases not matched to a gene: 4. Germline V lookup: CDR1 SGHTS, CDR2 YDEGEE. The CDR3: CASNPGGEQYF. DNA for the CDR3: TGTGCCAGCAACCCGGGAGGTGAGCAGTACTTC.

About this clone: A junction end diverges from the germline sequence, so it may reflect a read error. The chain joins TRBV7-7 to TRBJ2-5; TRBD2 is a possible D gene (6 bases). Germline lookup yields CDR1 SSHAT and CDR2 FNYEAQ (reference sequence). This CDR3 is built from 17 residues. The CDR3 nucleotides read TGTGCTAGCAGCTTAAGTCTAGCGTCTGGGTCCCAAGAGACCCAGTACTTC. Amino acids: CASSLSLASGSQETQYF.

The chain has TRBV15 and TRBJ2-2; 11 bases line up with TRBD2. This CDR3 is 16 amino acids long. With 5 bases clipped from V and 1 base from J, the junction kept 3 bases outside the gene matches. Germline lookup yields CDR1 LNHNV and CDR2 YYDKDF (reference sequence). The CDR3 DNA follows: TGTGCCACCAGCCCGCTAGCGGGGGGGAACACCGGGGAGCTGTTTTTT. This translates into CATSPLAGGNTGELFF.

The V gene is TRBV3-1 (or the pseudogene TRBV3-2), the J gene TRBJ1-1; 7 bases agree with TRBD1. Germline V gene sequence: CDR1 LGHDT, CDR2 YNNKEL (reference sequence). J gave up 0 bases and V 3 bases, and 4 bases lay outside the gene matches. The CDR3 covers 15 residues. CDR3 sequence reads: CASSHLTGLNTEAFF. For the CDR3, the DNA is TGTGCCAGCAGCCATCTGACAGGGTTGAACACTGAAGCTTTCTTT.

The chain joins TRBV30 to TRBJ1-4; TRBD1 matches 9 bases. Germline CDR1 reads GTSNPN; CDR2 reads SVGIG (reference sequence). With 0 bases clipped from V and 7 bases from J, the junction kept 6 bases outside the gene matches. The CDR3 is 15 residues long. In DNA, the CDR3 is TGTGCCTGGAGTGTAGGTGGGACAGGGTCTGAAAAACTGTTTTTT. Its protein is CAWSVGGTGSEKLFF.

The J gene is TRBJ1-1, the V gene TRBV6-6; 9 bases align to TRBD1. The V segment lost 0 bases and the J segment 4 bases; nucleotides outside the gene matches: 3. CDR3 length: 15 residues. The germline CDR1 and CDR2 sequences are MNHNY and SVGAGI (reference sequence). CDR3 bases: TGTGCCAGCAGTTACTCTGGACAGGGGAGCACTGAAGCTTTCTTT. It translates to CASSYSGQGSTEAFF.

The rearrangement joins TRBV9 to TRBJ2-3; TRBD2 matches 7 bases. Germline assignment: CDR1 SGDLS and CDR2 YYNGEE. V was pared by 3 bases and J by 1 base, with 8 bases of the junction left unmatched. This CDR3 has 16 amino acids. CDR3: CASSASGAYGTDTQYF. CDR3 bases: TGTGCCAGCAGCGCCAGCGGGGCTTACGGCACAGATACGCAGTATTTT.

This clone appeared once. This chain links TRBV3-1 (or the pseudogene TRBV3-2) with TRBJ1-2; 7 bases line up with TRBD1. The germline CDR1 and CDR2 sequences are LGHDT and YNNKEL (reference sequence). The CDR3 contains 17 residues. The V and J ends lost 0 bases and 6 bases, in that order; junction bases with no gene match: 13. This CDR3 reads CASSQDLVGGGANGYTF. CDR3 bases: TGTGCCAGCAGCCAAGATCTGGTTGGAGGGGGCGCAAATGGCTACACCTTC.

The V call is TRBV18, the J call TRBJ1-2, with a weak D call TRBD1 (5 bases). Germline V gene data show CDR1 as KGHSH and CDR2 as LQKENI. The length of the CDR3 is 12 residues. The ends were cut back, 9 bases at V and 4 bases at J, with 12 bases in the middle. DNA of the CDR3: TGTGCCAGTGAATCGACAGCCTATGGCTACACCTTC. The encoded protein is CASESTAYGYTF.

The chain employs TRBV7-2 and TRBJ2-1; TRBD2 aligns across 12 bases. The trim removed 5 bases at V and 4 bases at J, leaving 3 bases unmatched. CDR1 and CDR2 (germline): SGHTA, FQGNSA. This CDR3 is built from 15 residues. The CDR3 protein is CASSPLAGGYNEQFF. The CDR3 DNA follows: TGTGCCAGCAGCCCCCTAGCGGGGGGGTACAATGAGCAGTTCTTC.

The gene calls are TRBV6-6 and TRBJ1-1, with 7 bases aligning to TRBD1. Unmatched junction bases numbered 6, after V lost 7 bases and J lost 10 bases. The CDR3 spans 11 residues. Germline V CDR1 and CDR2: MNHNY, SVGAGI (reference sequence). The CDR3 nucleotides are TGTGCCAGCATAACAGGGGCAGGAGCTTTCTTT. It yields the protein CASITGAGAFF.

The chain couples TRBV7-9 to TRBJ1-2; TRBD1 matches 7 bases. After removal of 5 bases from V and 2 bases from J, the junction contained 2 bases not matched to a gene. Germline V lookup: CDR1 SEHNR, CDR2 FQNEAQ (reference sequence). CDR3 length: 13 amino acids. This CDR3 is CASSVGQNYGYTF. CDR3 in DNA: TGTGCCAGCAGCGTGGGACAGAACTATGGCTACACCTTC.

The chain carries TRBV7-9 and TRBJ2-7, with D perhaps matching TRBD2 (5 bases). Looked up from germline, CDR1 is SEHNR and CDR2 is FQNEAQ (reference sequence). V was clipped by 5 bases and J by 5 bases, with 22 bases between them. This CDR3 has 16 residues. The CDR3, as DNA: TGTGCCAGCAGCCCAAGCAAACGCCCACTAGGCCACGAGCAGTACTTC. It specifies CASSPSKRPLGHEQYF. The entire variable domain, with the rest obtained from reference TRBV7-9 and TRBJ2-7, is as follows: DTGVSQNPRHKITKRGQNVTFRCDPISEHNRLYWYRQTLGQGPEFLTYFQNEAQLEKSRLLSDRFSAERPKGSFSTLEIQRTEQGDSAMYLCASSPSKRPLGHEQYFGPGTRLTVT.

The V and J genes are TRBV6-5 and TRBJ1-1; no definite D call. Trimming stripped 8 bases from V and 7 bases from J, with 8 bases between. There are 10 residues in the CDR3. Germline lookup yields CDR1 MNHEY and CDR2 SVGAGI. As DNA, the CDR3 is TGTGCCAGCGGCCGTCTTGAAGCTTTCTTT. Translation gives CASGRLEAFF.

This clone was counted ten times or more. Written as DNA, the CDR3 is TGTGCCATCCAAGGAGATCTATACGAGCAGTACTTC. Protein product: CAIQGDLYEQYF. V is TRBV6-5 and J is TRBJ2-7; D gene uncertain. CDR3 length equals 12 residues. In germline, CDR1 is MNHEY, CDR2 SVGAGI. V was cut by 10 bases and J by 4 bases, with 14 bases left in between.

V and J are TRBV15 and TRBJ1-1, with D uncertain. Germline V lookup: CDR1 LNHNV, CDR2 YYDKDF (reference sequence). CDR3 length equals 13 residues. V dropped 5 bases and J dropped 3 bases, with 10 bases sitting between them. CDR3 nucleotides: TGTGCCACCAGCCCTTTTGCGGACACTGAAGCTTTCTTT. Protein product: CATSPFADTEAFF.